Sequencing of this T cell receptor beta chain was carried out in a study of T cell clonality in common variable immunodeficiency. This CDR3 has 13 amino acids. Germline-derived CDR1 and CDR2 are SGHNT and YYREEE (reference sequence). With 4 bases clipped from V and 8 bases from J, the junction kept 1 base outside the gene matches. Study-level results: Reportedly, TCR beta sequences from common variable immunodeficiency showed fewer deletions and N-nucleotide insertions. CVID subjects had higher TCRbeta clonality than healthy controls, most marked in about a third.

Both groups were predominantly of Caucasian heritage. Each donor provided roughly 4.5 to 8 ml of heparinized whole blood. Control and CVID samples contributed equal amounts of genomic DNA. Produced via immunoSEQ multiplex PCR; TCRdb's table is partial and in-frame only. The profile covers about 26,000 clones, none occurring a single time. This clone was observed many times. Its antigen is still unknown. Sequencing ends 3 residues short of the CDR3 end; the germline J gene provides the rest. The chain joins TRBV5-4 to TRBJ2-1, with 12 bases aligning to TRBD2. The sequence came from a human donor with common variable immunodeficiency. Material: peripheral blood mononuclear cells. Partial CDR3 DNA: TGTGCCAGCAGCACTAGCGGGAGGTATGAG. It specifies CASSTSGRYE. The full CDR3 protein reads CASSTSGRYEQFF.